The 8 T cell receptor beta chains in this list originate from one sample, sequenced in a study of T cell responses to AZD1222 COVID-19 vaccine. Sequencing used immunoSEQ multiplex PCR; TCRdb keeps in-frame clones, though not all of them. The sample comprises about 120,000 clones, roughly 89% of which are singletons, and less than 4.5% rests with the top ten. The material sequenced was peripheral blood, taken on day 0 of AZD1222 vaccination. The origin of the receptors is an adult in good health.

The chain uses TRBV11-2 and TRBJ2-1, with D maybe TRBD2 (6 bases). This CDR3 spans 16 amino acids. V dropped 3 bases and J dropped 1 base, with 13 bases sitting between them. CDR1 is SGHAT, CDR2 FQNNGV, per germline. CDR3 DNA: TGTGCCAGCAGCTTCATCAGCGGGTCTTCCTACAATGAGCAGTTCTTC. This codes for CASSFISGSSYNEQFF.

In this sample, this clone turned up once. The CDR3: CASSSNRGRGETQYF. The CDR3 region has the DNA TGTGCCAGCAGCTCTAACCGGGGGCGGGGGGAGACCCAGTACTTC. This chain connects TRBV7-8 to TRBJ2-5; perhaps TRBD2 as D (7 bases). Germline V CDR1 and CDR2: SGHVS, FQNEAQ. V was clipped by 4 bases and J by 5 bases, with 17 bases between them. This CDR3 spans 15 amino acids.

The chain links TRBV24-1 to TRBJ1-2; D is uncertain. Germline V CDR1 and CDR2: KGHDR, SFDVKD. The CDR3 runs 12 residues. Trimming left V 3 bases short and J 7 bases short, with 8 bases between. The CDR3 loop is CATSDGWSGYTF. CDR3 nucleotide sequence: TGTGCCACCAGTGATGGGTGGAGTGGCTACACCTTC.

The V gene is TRBV7-9, the J gene TRBJ2-1, with TRBD2 as a possible D gene (6 bases). The CDR3 is 15 amino acids. V lost 5 bases, J lost 2 bases, and 13 bases lay in between. Germline CDR1 and CDR2: SEHNR and FQNEAQ (reference sequence). This chain's CDR3 is CASSPRGTPYNEQFF. Written as DNA, the CDR3 is TGTGCCAGCAGCCCACGGGGGACCCCCTACAATGAGCAGTTCTTC.

This sequence joins TRBV27 and TRBJ2-1, with TRBD2 matching over 14 bases. The V gene's germline CDR1 is MNHEY and CDR2 SMNVEV (reference sequence). V trimming: 6 bases; J trimming: 6 bases; junction bases outside the gene matches: 7. The CDR3 covers 16 residues. The CDR3 sequence is CASSPAGTSGGNEQFF. As DNA, the CDR3 is TGTGCCAGCAGCCCCGCCGGGACTAGCGGGGGCAATGAGCAGTTCTTC.

The chain is built from TRBV5-8 and TRBJ1-2, with no clear D. The CDR3 length is 11 residues. Per germline, CDR1 SGHTS and CDR2 YDEGEE. V shed 2 bases and J shed 5 bases, with 4 bases lying between them. This CDR3 is CASSFSYGYTF. CDR3 DNA sequence: TGTGCCAGCAGCTTTTCGTATGGCTACACCTTC. Full variable domain (outside the CDR3, taken from reference TRBV5-8 and TRBJ1-2): EAGVTQSPTHLIKTRGQQATLRCSPISGHTSVYWYQQALGLGLQFLLWYDEGEERNRGNFPPRFSGRQFPNYSSELNVNALELEDSALYLCASSFSYGYTFGSGTRLTVV.

The V call is TRBV30, the J call TRBJ1-4, with 8 bases aligning to TRBD1. The CDR3 runs to 14 residues. V shed 5 bases, J shed 5 bases, and the junction held 7 bases outside the gene matches. In germline, CDR1 is GTSNPN, CDR2 SVGIG (reference sequence). The CDR3 DNA follows: TGTGCCTGGGCTCGGGACAGGCTCAATGAAAAACTGTTTTTT. Translated: CAWARDRLNEKLFF. Variable domain in full (rest from reference TRBV30 and TRBJ1-4): SQTIHQWPATLVQPVGSPLSLECTVEGTSNPNLYWYRQAAGRGLQLLFYSVGIGQISSEVPQNLSASRPQDRQFILSSKKLLLSDSGFYLCAWARDRLNEKLFFGSGTQLSVL.

This clone appeared a single time. The chain links TRBV5-5 to TRBJ1-1; unclear D gene. Germline lookup yields CDR1 SGHKS and CDR2 YYEKEE (reference sequence). The CDR3 totals 12 residues. Trimming pared 7 bases from V and 1 base from J, leaving 8 bases between. DNA of the CDR3: TGTGCCAGCTTGGACTGGAACACTGAAGCTTTCTTT. It translates to CASLDWNTEAFF.